This T cell receptor (beta chain) stems from a study of T cell responses to AZD1222 COVID-19 vaccine. Across the whole study: Doses given second, at about 4 or about 12 weeks, were pooled. Findings of the study overall: Breadth and depth of Spike-specific TCRs rose after two AZD1222 doses.

Germline CDR1 is MNHEY and CDR2 is SMNVEV (reference sequence). The ends were cut back, 2 bases at V and 8 bases at J, with 9 bases in the middle. The length of the CDR3 is 13 residues. Points on this clone: Its antigen is undetermined.

Clones were sequenced by immunoSEQ multiplex PCR, and TCRdb holds only the in-frame ones, with some missing. The data show fewer than 120,000 clones, about 85% seen once. The chain joins TRBV27 to TRBJ1-4; D is uncertain. This clonotype originated in an adult in good health. The material was peripheral blood, obtained on day 0 of AZD1222 vaccination. The CDR3 DNA sequence: TGTGCCAGCAGTTTAAGGGTTAGCGAAAAACTGTTTTTT. This codes for CASSLRVSEKLFF.